The clone carrying this T cell receptor (beta chain) was recorded many times. The antigen is undetermined. CDR3 length: 13 amino acids. The germline V and J ends were trimmed by 5 bases and 3 bases, with 13 bases remaining between them. The germline V gene encodes CDR1 DFQATT and CDR2 SNEGSKA (reference sequence). This sample was taken from a study of T cells after yellow fever vaccination. Study at large: The fractions with low cell numbers were processed using SMART-Seq v4 Ultra Low Input. General study results and limits: Most clones from primary vaccination resurfaced after the booster (approximately 97% CD4, around 91% CD8).

A universal primer site and UMIs were added as TCR cDNA was made by 5'RACE template switching. TCRdb re-analysed the 5' RACE reads in MiXCR, keeping a single row per CDR3 protein. The table has 250,000 to 400,000 distinct CDR3 sequences, about 4.5% seen once; the top ten hold approximately 20%. The sequence came from a young man who received the YFV17D yellow fever vaccine. The rearrangement uses TRBV20-1 and TRBJ1-1; tentatively, D is TRBD1 (5 bases). Source: PBMCs, taken 15 days after the yellow fever booster vaccination. Here the CDR3 DNA reads TGCAGTGCTGGCACCCAGGGTTACACTGAAGCTTTCTTT. Amino acid sequence: CSAGTQGYTEAFF.